The clone carrying this T cell receptor (beta chain) was found a few times. Its cognate antigen is unknown. It was cDNA, reverse transcribed from extracted RNA, that served as the sequencing template. Clones were sequenced by immunoSEQ multiplex PCR, and TCRdb holds only the in-frame ones, with some missing. The data show fewer than 250,000 clones, approximately 45% seen once. Germline CDR1 reads SQVTM; CDR2 reads ANQGSEA. Trimming took 4 bases from V and 5 from J, leaving 11 bases between them. The CDR3 loop spans 12 amino acids. The data are from a study of CD8+ T cells in alopecia areata. Treatment noted: oral pan-JAK inhibitor, 5-10 mg twice daily. Peripheral blood and lesional scalp punch biopsies were taken from alopecia areata patients. General study points: Lesional scalp displayed greater clonality than normal scalp, most notably in alopecia totalis/universalis. For patients receiving tofacitinib, scalp clonality and expanded CD8+ clones among the top 100 significantly decreased.

This chain connects TRBV29-1 to TRBJ2-5, with D unresolved. The starting material was CD4+ T cells sorted from blood, obtained at approximately week 36, from a patient treated with tofacitinib. This TCR was sampled from a human donor with alopecia areata. Here the CDR3 reads CSVVGPGETQYF. DNA for the CDR3: TGCAGCGTTGTAGGGCCCGGGGAGACCCAGTACTTC.